The entry below describes one TCR beta chain. Its antigen is currently unknown. The record originates from a study of blood T cells in healthy people across ages. Trimming removed 0 bases at V and 0 bases at J, with 10 bases between. Germline-derived CDR1 and CDR2 are DFQATT and SNEGSKA (reference sequence). The CDR3 is 15 amino acids. Findings of the study overall: Long-lived donors exceeded aged donors in naive CD4+ cells and diversity. The lack of PBMC sorting stopped any conclusive naive versus antigen-experienced comparison.

The second PCR ran about 6 to 12 cycles with a sample-barcoded 5' primer and J-beta primers. TCRdb analysed the 5' RACE reads with MiXCR anew, one entry per CDR3 protein. The table lists hundreds of thousands of distinct CDR3 sequences, about 42% of them singletons, with roughly 18% in the top ten. Sequencing was carried out using blood. This chain links TRBV20-1 with TRBJ2-3; no clear D gene. The clonotype originates from a man aged 55 to 70 in good health. The CDR3 nucleotides read TGCAGTGCTAGAGATGTGGCCTCTAGCACAGATACGCAGTATTTT. Its translation: CSARDVASSTDTQYF.